The clone carrying this TCR beta chain was detected a few times. Antigen unknown. The sample comes from a study of CD8 T cells in Susac syndrome. Regarding the study as a whole: The study recognized that the number of individuals in its TCR sequencing and HLA analysis was relatively small.

RNA totalling roughly 0.45 to 1 ug underwent reverse transcription with random hexamers. Using its own MiXCR run on the immunoSEQ multiplex PCR reads, TCRdb lists one record per CDR3 protein. The sample consists of tens of thousands of distinct CDR3 sequences, 90% to 95% of them appearing once. The clonotype originates from a human donor with Susac syndrome. Sequencing was done on a sample of CD8+ T cells from PBMCs.

CDR3: CASSLGTGVYEQYF. The CDR3 DNA follows: TGCGCCAGCAGCTTGGGTACGGGAGTCTACGAGCAGTACTTC. This chain uses TRBV5-1 with TRBJ2-7, with D tentatively TRBD2 (6 bases). Germline-derived CDR1 and CDR2 are SGHRS and YFSETQ. The V end lost 0 bases, the J end lost 3 bases, and 10 bases lay between the germline ends. The CDR3 runs to 14 residues. The full variable domain, in which reference TRBV5-1 and TRBJ2-7 provide the parts outside the CDR3, is KAGVTQTPRYLIKTRGQQVTLSCSPISGHRSVSWYQQTPGQGLQFLFEYFSETQRNKGNFPGRFSGRQFSNSRSEMNVSTLELGDSALYLCASSLGTGVYEQYFGPGTRLTVT.